This section outlines one TCR beta chain sequence together with its context. The antigen is undetermined. The CDR3 length is 17 residues. Germline V gives CDR1 MNHNS, CDR2 SASEGT. This sample is part of a study of T cells in Graves' hyperthyroidism and ophthalmopathy. RNA transcripts yielded amplified TCR beta CDR3 regions. The HTBI set primed first-round TCR CDR3 RT-PCR. A single record per CDR3 protein comes from TCRdb applying MiXCR to the multiplex PCR reads. In the table there are nearly 250,000 distinct CDR3 sequences, more than 20% of which are singletons. Whole-study results and caveats: The majority of expanded thyroid clonotypes above 0.001 also appeared in blood.

The chain links TRBV6-1 to TRBJ2-1; D might be TRBD2 (6 bases). Gene TRBJ2-7 matches the end of the DNA better, so the J call may be wrong. Source material: blood. The receptor was derived from a woman aged 35 to 49 with Graves' ophthalmopathy. CDR3 DNA sequence: TGTGCCAGCAGTCCAAACCTAGCGCACCAATTCTACAATGAGCAGTACTTC. Amino acids: CASSPNLAHQFYNEQYF.